A selection of T cell receptor beta chains follows, all from one sample in a study of T-cell reconstitution after alpha-beta-depleted transplantation in children. TCRdb re-derived calls from the PCR reads in MiXCR, one entry per CDR3 protein. The table includes under 75,000 distinct CDR3 sequences, 9.5% to 13% detected once. Source: PBMCs, taken before TCRalphabeta/CD19-depleted stem cell transplant. These receptors all stem from a boy younger than 18 with acute myeloid leukemia, due to receive a stem cell transplant. Both conserved end residues are part of each CDR3. The D gene is left open where the match is weak. Some rows mark clone size as missing; the rest say once, few, many or name a class of expanded clone.

clone size | J gene | V gene | D gene | CDR3 protein | CDR3 DNA
NA | TRBJ2-3 | TRBV20-1 | TRBD2 | CSARDGTSGEITDTQYF | TGCAGTGCTAGAGACGGGACTAGCGGGGAGATCACAGATACGCAGTATTTT
many | TRBJ2-5 | TRBV7-2 | TRBD2 | CASSPAGGTQYF | TGTGCCAGCAGCCCAGCGGGGGGGACCCAGTACTTC
many | TRBJ1-1 | TRBV7-8 | NA | CASRGGGVYTEAFF | TGTGCCAGCAGGGGGGGCGGGGTTTACACTGAAGCTTTCTTT
many | TRBJ1-1 | TRBV3-1 | NA | CASSQLSWMAQNTEAFF | TGTGCCAGCAGCCAACTCTCCTGGATGGCACAGAACACTGAAGCTTTCTTT
many | TRBJ2-5 | TRBV7-2 | TRBD1 | CASSSQGLLQETQYF | TGTGCCAGCAGCTCACAGGGGCTCCTACAAGAGACCCAGTACTTC
many | TRBJ1-6 | TRBV12-3/TRBV12-4 | TRBD1 | CASSLAAGGGNSPLHF | TGTGCCAGCAGTTTAGCCGCAGGGGGAGGCAATTCACCCCTCCACTTT
many | TRBJ2-1 | TRBV27 | NA | CASSLIGNEQFF | TGTGCCAGCAGTTTAATCGGAAATGAGCAGTTCTTC
NA | TRBJ1-2 | TRBV2 | NA | CASSEGRGYGYTF | TGTGCCAGCAGTGAAGGACGGGGCTATGGCTACACCTTC
many | TRBJ2-1 | TRBV5-1 | TRBD2 | CASSPWRSSGSSYNEQFF | TGCGCCAGCAGCCCCTGGAGGTCTAGCGGGAGCTCCTACAATGAGCAGTTCTTC
many | TRBJ1-5 | TRBV27 | NA | CASSVLSNQPQHF | TGTGCCAGCAGTGTGTTGAGCAATCAGCCCCAGCATTTT
many | TRBJ1-5 | TRBV27 | NA | CASSFDAGANQPQHF | TGTGCCAGCAGTTTTGACGCGGGGGCGAATCAGCCCCAGCATTTT
many | TRBJ1-6 | TRBV12-3/TRBV12-4 | TRBD1 | CASSLGTGGGSPLHF | TGTGCCAGCAGTCTTGGGACAGGGGGCGGGTCACCCCTCCACTTT
many | TRBJ2-7 | TRBV2 | NA | CASNPRESYEQYF | TGTGCCAGCAATCCCCGGGAGTCCTACGAGCAGTACTTC
many | TRBJ2-2 | TRBV20-1 | NA | CSASGTSAGELFF | TGCAGTGCCTCCGGGACATCGGCCGGGGAGCTGTTTTTT